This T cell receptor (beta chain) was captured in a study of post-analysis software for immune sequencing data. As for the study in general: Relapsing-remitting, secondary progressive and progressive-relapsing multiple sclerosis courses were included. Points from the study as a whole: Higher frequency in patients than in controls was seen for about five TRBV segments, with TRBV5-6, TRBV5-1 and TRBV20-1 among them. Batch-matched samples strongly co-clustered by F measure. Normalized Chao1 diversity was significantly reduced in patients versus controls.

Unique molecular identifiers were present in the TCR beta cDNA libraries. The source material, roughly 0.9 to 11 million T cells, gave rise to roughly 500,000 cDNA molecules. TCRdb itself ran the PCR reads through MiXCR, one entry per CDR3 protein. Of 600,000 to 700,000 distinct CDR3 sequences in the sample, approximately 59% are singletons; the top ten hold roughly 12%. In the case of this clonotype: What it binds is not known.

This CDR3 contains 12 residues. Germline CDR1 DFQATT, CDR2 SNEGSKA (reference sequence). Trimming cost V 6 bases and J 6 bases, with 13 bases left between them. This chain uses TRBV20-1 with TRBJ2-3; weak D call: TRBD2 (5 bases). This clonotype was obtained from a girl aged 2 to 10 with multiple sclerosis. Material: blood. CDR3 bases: TGCAGTGCCGTGATTTTAGCGGATACGCAGTATTTT. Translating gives CSAVILADTQYF.